This T cell receptor beta chain was sequenced during a study of tumor and adjacent non-tumor tissue in lung cancer. Per the germline V gene, CDR1 is MNHEY and CDR2 is SVGEGT. CDR3 length: 17 amino acids. V trimming: 5 bases; J trimming: 7 bases; junction bases outside the gene matches: 13. A modified ARM-PCR protocol with three rounds of nested PCR amplified TCRbeta. TCRdb used MiXCR to reprocess the multiplex PCR reads, holding one entry per CDR3 protein. The sample lists 60,000 to 70,000 distinct CDR3 sequences, around three quarters occurring once. This sample's RNA came from whole unsorted tissue. Distant lung tissue was collected more than 3 cm away from the tumor edge.

What was sequenced was distant non-tumor lung tissue. The receptor was derived from a man aged 60 to 75 with non-small cell lung cancer. The chain is built from TRBV6-2 or TRBV6-3 and TRBJ2-7; TRBD2 agrees at 14 bases. The CDR3 DNA follows: TGTGCCAGCAGTCTAACTCTGGGACTAGCGGGAGTCTATGAGCAGTACTTC. Amino acid sequence: CASSLTLGLAGVYEQYF.